These 3 T cell receptor beta chains originate from one sample sequenced in a study of T cell clonality in common variable immunodeficiency. Assay used: immunoSEQ multiplex PCR; TCRdb lists only in-frame clones, some missing. Sampling found about 37,000 clones, none seen once. Sequenced input: peripheral blood mononuclear cells. The source of these receptors is a person between 18 and 75 years old in good health.

This clone was counted ten times or more. The CDR3 goes on 3 residues after the read ends, and that part is filled in from the germline J gene. This chain uses TRBV5-1 with TRBJ2-1; 8 positions agree with TRBD1. CDR3 size: 13 residues. Per the germline V gene, CDR1 is SGHRS and CDR2 is YFSETQ. Trimming cost V 4 bases and J 9 bases; bases outside gene matches: 6. CDR3: CASSARGRGEQFF. The CDR3 bases that were read are TGCGCCAGCAGCGCCAGGGGGCGAGGTGAG.

In this sample, this clone turned up many times. The junction differs from germline at one of its ends, possibly a read error. Sequencing ends 3 residues short of the CDR3 end; the germline J gene provides the rest. V gene TRBV5-1 combines with J gene TRBJ2-6; 7 positions match TRBD1. The CDR3 has 17 amino acids. Germline CDR1 SGHRS, CDR2 YFSETQ. Partial CDR3 DNA: TGCGCCAGCACCTTGGGACAGTTAAGCTCTGGGGCCAACGTC. Amino acids: CASTLGQLSSGANV. The entire CDR3 protein is CASTLGQLSSGANVLTF.

About this clone itself: The read ends 3 residues before the CDR3 terminus; that terminus is restored from the germline J gene. This chain joins TRBV10-2 and TRBJ2-7, with D perhaps matching TRBD1 (5 bases). The germline CDR1 and CDR2 sequences are WSHSY and SAAADI. The V gene lost 3 bases and the J gene lost 2 bases, with 11 bases spanning the gap. The CDR3 loop spans 14 amino acids. The sequenced CDR3 bases are TGCGCCAGCAGTGATGGGGCGAAACCCTACGAG. Translating it yields CASSDGAKPYE. The whole CDR3 region reads CASSDGAKPYEQYF.